This T cell receptor beta chain was captured in a study of cytomegalovirus exposure and HLA in healthy donors. General observations from the study: Some public TCRs appeared in many individuals, while most sequences were rare. In vitro experiments confirmed that three CMV-associated chains were specific for CMV antigens.

With regard to this clone: Antigen specificity is unknown.

V dropped 6 bases and J dropped 1; count of bases not matched to a gene: 7. CDR3 length: 15 residues. In germline, CDR1 is MNHNY, CDR2 SVGAGI (reference sequence). The repertoire was sequenced with immunoSEQ multiplex PCR; TCRdb's copy has only in-frame clones and lacks some. The data contain under 200,000 clones, roughly nine tenths of them seen just once; the ten biggest clones take up around 2.7%. The sample taken for sequencing was PBMCs. The TCR was taken from a woman aged 18-30 years in good health and CMV-seropositive. This chain uses TRBV6-6 with TRBJ2-3; 7 positions agree with TRBD2. The CDR3 reads CASSGRGGGTDTQYF. The CDR3 region has the DNA TGTGCCAGCAGCGGCCGTGGGGGGGGCACAGATACGCAGTATTTT.